What follows is one T cell receptor (beta chain) and its context. This sample is part of a study of early T cells in non-severe SARS-CoV-2 infection. Each CDR3 protein is one row after TCRdb ran MiXCR on the 5' RACE reads. The sample holds around 81,000 distinct CDR3 sequences, about 14% seen once. The CDR3 is made up of 11 amino acids. CDR1 MNHNS and CDR2 SASEGT come from the germline V gene. Trimming took 4 bases from V and 3 from J, leaving 4 bases between them. The source is an adult who was a healthcare worker with PCR-confirmed SARS-CoV-2 infection or an uninfected control (not recorded which). The rearrangement joins TRBV6-1 to TRBJ2-7; D not resolved. Input material: whole blood. In DNA, the CDR3 is TGTGCCAGCAGTGTCAACTACGAGCAGTACTTC. Translation: CASSVNYEQYF.